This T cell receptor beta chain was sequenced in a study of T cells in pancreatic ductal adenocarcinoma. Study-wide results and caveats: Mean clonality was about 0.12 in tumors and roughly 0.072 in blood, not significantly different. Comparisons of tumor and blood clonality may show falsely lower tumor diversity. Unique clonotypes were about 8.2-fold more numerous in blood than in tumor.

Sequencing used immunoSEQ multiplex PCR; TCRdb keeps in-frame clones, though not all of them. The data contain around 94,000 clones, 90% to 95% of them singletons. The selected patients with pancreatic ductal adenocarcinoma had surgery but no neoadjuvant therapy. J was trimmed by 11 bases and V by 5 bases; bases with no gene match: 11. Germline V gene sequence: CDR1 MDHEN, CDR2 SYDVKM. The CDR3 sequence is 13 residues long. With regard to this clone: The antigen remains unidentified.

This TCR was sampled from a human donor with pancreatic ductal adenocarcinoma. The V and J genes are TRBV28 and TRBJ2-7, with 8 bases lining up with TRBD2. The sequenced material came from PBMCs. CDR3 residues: CASSPPLAGVEYF. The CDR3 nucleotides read TGTGCCAGCAGTCCCCCCCTAGCGGGTGTCGAGTACTTC.